The 16 T cell receptor beta chains reported below all come from one sample, sequenced in a study of early T cells in non-severe SARS-CoV-2 infection. TCRdb reprocessed the 5' RACE reads via MiXCR and lists one record per CDR3 protein. The repertoire consists of about 59,000 distinct CDR3 sequences, with roughly 13% occurring once and the leading ten covering 9.3%. Sequencing was performed on whole blood, taken at baseline. The origin of the receptors is an adult who was a healthcare worker with PCR-confirmed SARS-CoV-2 infection or an uninfected control (not recorded which).

This chain connects TRBV28 to TRBJ1-2; a weak D match, TRBD1 (5 bases). Trimming took off 5 bases at V and 7 bases at J, with 8 bases between the two ends. This CDR3 contains 11 residues. CDR1 and CDR2 from the germline V gene are MDHEN and SYDVKM. In DNA, the CDR3 is TGTGCCAGCAGTCCGGGGCTTGGCTACACCTTC. Protein product: CASSPGLGYTF.

Comments on this clonotype: One end of the junction varies from germline; a read error may be responsible. The gene calls are TRBV3-1 and TRBJ2-4; TRBD1 matches 9 bases. The CDR3 totals 12 residues. CDR1 is LGHDT and CDR2 is YNNKEL in the germline V gene (reference sequence). The CDR3: CASSQGTGQGYF. DNA of the CDR3: TGTGCCAGCAGCCAAGGGACGGGACAGGGTTATTTC.

The V and J genes are TRBV10-3 and TRBJ2-1; possible D gene TRBD2, 6 bases. Germline V gene data show CDR1 as ENHRY and CDR2 as SYGVKD. V was shortened by 7 bases and J by 9 bases, with 19 bases between the two germline ends. This CDR3 is built from 14 residues. As DNA, the CDR3 is TGTGCCATCAAATCCGGGGCCGGGGGAGGTGAGCAGTTCTTC. It encodes CAIKSGAGGGEQFF.

The V call is TRBV5-1, the J call TRBJ2-3, with a tentative D call TRBD2 (5 bases). The ends were cut back, 0 bases at V and 0 bases at J, with 5 bases in the middle. Looked up from germline, CDR1 is SGHRS and CDR2 is YFSETQ. This CDR3 has 14 amino acids. The CDR3 sequence: CASSLGTSTDTQYF. CDR3 DNA sequence: TGCGCCAGCAGCTTGGGGACTAGCACAGATACGCAGTATTTT. Complete variable domain (other parts from reference TRBV5-1 and TRBJ2-3): KAGVTQTPRYLIKTRGQQVTLSCSPISGHRSVSWYQQTPGQGLQFLFEYFSETQRNKGNFPGRFSGRQFSNSRSEMNVSTLELGDSALYLCASSLGTSTDTQYFGPGTRLTVL.

This clonotype was seen only a few times. The CDR3 spells CASSPVLNRGRNSPLHF. CDR3 DNA: TGTGCCAGCTCACCAGTTCTGAACAGGGGACGAAATTCACCCCTCCACTTT. The gene calls are TRBV18 and TRBJ1-6; 7 nucleotides align to TRBD1. The CDR3 has 17 residues. Germline CDR1 KGHSH, CDR2 LQKENI. V lost 2 bases, J lost 7 bases, and 11 bases stayed unmatched.

V usage is TRBV29-1 and J usage is TRBJ2-5; TRBD1 matches at 10 bases. V shed 6 bases, J shed 4 bases, and the junction held 8 bases outside the gene matches. This CDR3 contains 14 residues. Looked up from germline, CDR1 is SQVTM and CDR2 is ANQGSEA. The CDR3 DNA reads as TGCAGCGTACGCGACAGGGGGCGGGTAGAGACCCAGTACTTC. Its translation is CSVRDRGRVETQYF.

This clonotype was seen more than once but under ten times. V and J are TRBV28 and TRBJ2-5; tentative D call: TRBD2 (6 bases). V lost 6 bases and J lost 5, with 10 bases in between. From germline, CDR1 is MDHEN and CDR2 SYDVKM. This CDR3 spans 12 amino acids. DNA for the CDR3: TGTGCCAGCAGGGGCGGGGTGGAGACCCAGTACTTC. Residues: CASRGGVETQYF.

This clonotype was seen only a few times. Mismatch with germline at one junction end may stem from a read error. This chain joins TRBV4-3 and TRBJ1-3; no reliable D call. The CDR3 extends over 15 amino acids. The germline V gene encodes CDR1 LGHNA and CDR2 YSLEER. The CDR3 region is CASSQDLPSENTIYF. DNA for the CDR3: TGCGCCAGCAGCCAAGACCTGCCCTCTGAAAACACCATATATTTT.

The rearrangement links TRBV5-1 to TRBJ2-7; 10 bases are a match to TRBD2. The junction had 7 bases not matched to a gene; V was cut back by 4 bases and J by 0 bases. The CDR3 totals 16 residues. Looked up from germline, CDR1 is SGHRS and CDR2 is YFSETQ. In nucleotides, the CDR3 is TGCGCCAGCAGCGACTCACTAGCGGGGAACTCCTACGAGCAGTACTTC. Translating it yields CASSDSLAGNSYEQYF.

The rearrangement joins TRBV4-2 to TRBJ2-5; the D gene is possibly TRBD2 (7 bases). Trimming took off 3 bases at V and 9 bases at J, with 11 bases between the two ends. This CDR3 region has 12 residues. Germline loops: CDR1 LGHNA, CDR2 YNFKEQ. For the CDR3, the DNA is TGTGCCAGCAGCCAGGGGGCGGGGGCCCAGTACTTC. This gives the protein CASSQGAGAQYF.

This clonotype was counted a few times. The CDR3 region is CSVEVGPYEQYF. The CDR3 DNA follows: TGCAGCGTTGAAGTGGGTCCCTACGAGCAGTACTTC. This rearrangement joins TRBV29-1 to TRBJ2-7; D not resolved. CDR1 and CDR2 (germline): SQVTM, ANQGSEA. Trimming took off 1 base at V and 2 bases at J, with 6 bases between the two ends. This CDR3 region has 12 residues.

This clonotype was detected only a few times. The chain has TRBV5-5 and TRBJ2-2; D possibly corresponds to TRBD2 (5 bases). V lost 4 bases and J 3 bases, leaving 10 bases between the germline ends. Germline CDR1 SGHKS, CDR2 YYEKEE (reference sequence). There are 14 residues in the CDR3. The CDR3 bases are TGTGCCAGCAGCCTACACGGGGACACCGGGGAGCTGTTTTTT. This gives the protein CASSLHGDTGELFF.

This clonotype was counted between two and nine times. The chain recombines TRBV20-1 with TRBJ2-7; 8 nucleotides align to TRBD1. CDR1 DFQATT and CDR2 SNEGSKA come from the germline V gene (reference sequence). Trimming at V came to 0 bases and at J to 4 bases, leaving 5 bases not matched to a gene. This CDR3 is built from 14 residues. The CDR3 loop reads CSAREGQGFYEQYF. The CDR3 DNA reads TGCAGTGCTAGAGAAGGACAGGGTTTTTACGAGCAGTACTTC.

This clonotype was observed many times. This chain links TRBV29-1 with TRBJ2-5; 8 bases are a match to TRBD2. CDR3 length: 12 residues. From germline, CDR1 is SQVTM and CDR2 ANQGSEA. V gave up 7 bases and J gave up 4 bases; unmatched junction bases: 5. The CDR3 nucleotides read TGCAGCGCAAAGCGGGGGCGAGAGACCCAGTACTTC. The encoded protein is CSAKRGRETQYF. Using reference TRBV29-1 and TRBJ2-5 for the parts outside the CDR3, the full variable domain is SAVISQKPSRDICQRGTSLTIQCQVDSQVTMMFWYRQQPGQSLTLIATANQGSEATYESGFVIDKFPISRPNLTFSTLTVSNMSPEDSSIYLCSAKRGRETQYFGPGTRLLVL.

This clonotype came up many times. The rearrangement joins TRBV6-2 or TRBV6-3 to TRBJ1-1; TRBD1 matches 8 bases. CDR1 and CDR2 from the germline V gene are MNHEY and SVGEGT. The CDR3 runs 15 residues. V gave up 0 bases and J gave up 6 bases; unmatched junction bases: 6. The CDR3 reads CASSYSTGGYPEAFF. In DNA, the CDR3 is TGTGCCAGCAGTTACTCTACAGGGGGTTACCCTGAAGCTTTCTTT.

CDR3 protein: CASSLVAGLAKNIQYF. As DNA, the CDR3 is TGTGCCAGCAGCTTAGTGGCAGGGCTAGCCAAAAACATTCAGTACTTC. The gene calls are TRBV7-9 and TRBJ2-4; tentatively, D is TRBD1 (5 bases). This CDR3 comprises 16 residues. Trimming removed 1 base at V and 0 bases at J, with 10 bases between. CDR1 and CDR2 (germline): SEHNR, FQNEAQ (reference sequence).